Following are 28 T cell receptor beta chains from one sample sequenced in a study of blood T cell repertoires in COVID-19. Repertoires were generated with immunoSEQ multiplex PCR, while TCRdb's copy carries only in-frame clones and drops some. The profile shows 250,000 to 350,000 clones, 85% to 90% of them singletons. The sequencing sample was made of PBMCs or T cells enriched from blood (not recorded which). The receptor set was obtained from a woman under 30 with acute COVID-19.

The V call is TRBV2, the J call TRBJ2-1; TRBD2 might be the D (6 bases). The CDR3 is 17 amino acids. The germline V gene encodes CDR1 SNHLY and CDR2 FYNNEI. The ends were cut back, 3 bases at V and 1 base at J, with 16 bases in the middle. DNA of the CDR3: TGTGCCAGCAGTGATCCTGGGGGGTCAATATCCTACAATGAGCAGTTCTTC. Protein sequence: CASSDPGGSISYNEQFF.

This sequence joins TRBV19 and TRBJ1-1, with 7 bases that match TRBD1. The length of the CDR3 is 16 residues. Germline V lookup: CDR1 LNHDA, CDR2 SQIVND (reference sequence). V lost 4 bases to trimming and J lost 1 base; unmatched junction nucleotides: 9. The CDR3 reads CASSTLQGNENTEAFF. The CDR3 DNA reads as TGTGCCAGTAGTACCCTACAGGGGAACGAGAACACTGAAGCTTTCTTT.

This chain joins TRBV5-1 and TRBJ2-7; 10 positions match TRBD2. V was clipped by 0 bases and J by 1 base; unmatched bases: 4. The CDR3 has 16 residues. Germline CDR1 and CDR2: SGHRS and YFSETQ. The CDR3 spells CASSLAVLAGSYEQYF. For the CDR3, the DNA is TGCGCCAGCAGCTTGGCCGTACTAGCGGGATCCTACGAGCAGTACTTC.

The chain couples TRBV4-1 to TRBJ1-4; no reliable D call. The CDR3 contains 15 residues. From germline, CDR1 is MGHRA and CDR2 YSYEKL. Trimming took off 4 bases at V and 2 bases at J, with 11 bases between the two ends. CDR3 sequence reads: CASSPSGGTNEKLFF. CDR3 coding DNA: TGCGCCAGCAGCCCTTCGGGAGGGACTAATGAAAAACTGTTTTTT.

This rearrangement joins TRBV18 to TRBJ2-3, with 8 bases fitting TRBD2. Trimming cost V 2 bases and J 4 bases; bases outside gene matches: 5. CDR1 and CDR2 from the germline V gene are KGHSH and LQKENI. This CDR3 has 15 residues. The CDR3 loop is CASSPLAGRADTQYF. As DNA, the CDR3 is TGTGCCAGCTCACCATTAGCGGGGAGGGCAGATACGCAGTATTTT.

The gene calls are TRBV7-3 and TRBJ2-7; 10 bases line up with TRBD2. V lost 2 bases and J lost 4; bases outside the gene matches: 5. The CDR3 has 15 amino acids. From germline, CDR1 is SGHTA and CDR2 FQGTGA. DNA for the CDR3: TGTGCCAGCAGCTTATTCGGGACTAGCGCTTACGAGCAGTACTTC. Residues: CASSLFGTSAYEQYF.

This chain connects TRBV18 to TRBJ1-1; no firm D call. Trimming cost V 4 bases and J 0 bases, with 21 bases left between them. This CDR3 comprises 18 residues. CDR1 is KGHSH, CDR2 LQKENI, per germline. This chain's CDR3 is CASSQPRPPQAMNTEAFF. CDR3 coding DNA: TGTGCCAGCTCACAACCAAGGCCTCCGCAGGCGATGAACACTGAAGCTTTCTTT.

The rearrangement joins TRBV4-1 to TRBJ2-2, with 8 bases that match TRBD1. The V and J ends lost 5 bases and 6 bases, in that order; junction bases with no gene match: 17. Germline loops: CDR1 MGHRA, CDR2 YSYEKL. The CDR3 spans 18 residues. The CDR3 DNA reads TGCGCCAGCAGCTACATAATCGGGCGGGGACAGGCTTCCGGGGAGCTGTTTTTT. Its protein product is CASSYIIGRGQASGELFF.

The chain recombines TRBV7-9 with TRBJ2-1; 8 bases align to TRBD2. V was pared by 1 base and J by 16 bases, with 12 bases of the junction left unmatched. CDR3 length: 14 amino acids. Germline assignment: CDR1 SEHNR and CDR2 FQNEAQ (reference sequence). The CDR3 loop reads CASSLGNMRGEKFF. The DNA of the CDR3 is TGTGCCAGCAGCTTAGGCAATATGCGGGGGGAAAAATTCTTC.

V and J are TRBV6-5 and TRBJ2-7, with TRBD2 matching 7 bases. Germline loops: CDR1 MNHEY, CDR2 SVGAGI. The junction had 5 bases not matched to a gene; V was cut back by 6 bases and J by 3 bases. The CDR3 is 13 amino acids. For the CDR3, the DNA is TGTGCCAGCAGACGGACTAGGGGCTACGAGCAGTACTTC. This translates into CASRRTRGYEQYF.

This chain joins TRBV27 and TRBJ2-1; a possible D gene is TRBD2 (5 bases). V was trimmed by 3 bases and J by 10 bases, leaving 7 bases between them. The length of the CDR3 is 11 residues. The germline gives CDR1 MNHEY, CDR2 SMNVEV (reference sequence). The CDR3 loop is CASSFLAEQFF. For the CDR3, the DNA is TGTGCCAGCAGTTTTTTAGCGGAGCAGTTCTTC.

This chain connects TRBV6-5 to TRBJ1-3; D is unresolved. The CDR3 length is 15 residues. Germline loops: CDR1 MNHEY, CDR2 SVGAGI. Trimming removed 2 bases from V and 0 bases from J, with 8 bases in between. Here the CDR3 DNA reads TGTGCCAGCAGTTACGGGCAGAACTCTGGAAACACCATATATTTT. Translation: CASSYGQNSGNTIYF.

In this sample, this clone turned up once. The chain couples TRBV27 to TRBJ2-7; TRBD1 might be the D (5 bases). Germline V gene sequence: CDR1 MNHEY, CDR2 SMNVEV (reference sequence). Deletions cut 8 bases from V and 3 bases from J, with 14 bases between. CDR3 length equals 13 residues. The chain's CDR3 is CASSGARGYEQYF. CDR3 sequence (DNA): TGTGCCAGCTCCGGAGCAAGGGGCTACGAGCAGTACTTC.

The chain joins TRBV5-8 to TRBJ2-2, with a weak D call TRBD2 (5 bases). CDR1 is SGHTS, CDR2 YDEGEE, per germline. V was clipped by 0 bases and J by 1 base, with 10 bases between them. The CDR3 extends over 16 amino acids. This CDR3 reads CASSLARELNTGELFF. The DNA for the CDR3 is TGTGCCAGCAGCTTGGCGAGGGAATTGAACACCGGGGAGCTGTTTTTT.

The CDR3 here is CASSLSPGRANQPQHF. For the CDR3, the DNA is TGTGCCAGCAGTTTATCGCCAGGGAGGGCTAATCAGCCCCAGCATTTT. The chain employs TRBV27 and TRBJ1-5, with a possible D match to TRBD1 (5 bases). Trimming pared 0 bases from V and 4 bases from J, leaving 13 bases between. This CDR3 comprises 16 residues. Germline CDR1 and CDR2: MNHEY and SMNVEV (reference sequence).

J is TRBJ1-6 and V is TRBV7-8, with D possibly TRBD1 on 5 matching bases. V was pared by 1 base and J by 7 bases, with 14 bases between. CDR3 length: 16 amino acids. Germline V lookup: CDR1 SGHVS, CDR2 FQNEAQ. The CDR3 reads CASSLVRTQENSPLHF. Written as DNA, the CDR3 is TGTGCCAGCAGCTTAGTACGGACACAAGAAAATTCACCCCTCCACTTT.

This chain links TRBV5-4 with TRBJ2-7, with 9 bases aligning to TRBD1. V lost 4 bases to trimming and J lost 2 bases; unmatched junction nucleotides: 10. The germline V gene has CDR1 SGHNT and CDR2 YYREEE (reference sequence). This CDR3 contains 16 residues. The CDR3 reads CASSQPLGQGAYEQYF. The DNA for the CDR3 is TGTGCCAGCAGCCAGCCTTTGGGACAGGGCGCCTACGAGCAGTACTTC.

This sequence joins TRBV2 and TRBJ2-3; D remains unclear. Trimming cost V 6 bases and J 2 bases, with 9 bases left between them. The CDR3 consists of 13 residues. Germline CDR1 and CDR2: SNHLY and FYNNEI. In DNA, the CDR3 is TGTGCCAGCAGCTTGAGCCACACAGATACGCAGTATTTT. Protein sequence: CASSLSHTDTQYF.

V gene TRBV5-8 combines with J gene TRBJ1-5; tentative D call: TRBD1 (5 bases). The germline gives CDR1 SGHTS, CDR2 YDEGEE. The CDR3 runs 14 residues. V was cut by 0 bases and J by 7 bases, with 11 bases left in between. The CDR3 coding sequence is TGTGCCAGCAGCTTGGAGGCAGGGTGGCAGCCCCAGCATTTT. This sequence encodes CASSLEAGWQPQHF.

This CDR3 is CASRMKAGITNTGELFF. The CDR3 coding sequence is TGTGCCAGCAGGATGAAGGCAGGGATAACGAACACCGGGGAGCTGTTTTTT. V usage is TRBV7-9 and J usage is TRBJ2-2; possible D gene TRBD1, 5 bases. The length of the CDR3 is 17 residues. V was pared by 6 bases and J by 0 bases, with 17 bases between. Per the germline V gene, CDR1 is SEHNR and CDR2 is FQNEAQ (reference sequence).

The chain joins TRBV5-4 to TRBJ2-3; the D gene is possibly TRBD2 (5 bases). Per the germline V gene, CDR1 is SGHNT and CDR2 is YYREEE (reference sequence). The CDR3 runs to 13 residues. V gave up 5 bases and J gave up 6 bases, with 13 bases separating them. The CDR3 protein is CASRPAVGDTQYF. CDR3 sequence (DNA): TGTGCCAGCAGGCCAGCGGTGGGGGATACGCAGTATTTT.

In DNA form, the CDR3 reads TGTGCCAGCAGCTCCAAGGGGGCCCTTTCTCCCTATGAGCAGTTCTTC. This sequence encodes CASSSKGALSPYEQFF. This chain uses TRBV7-9 with TRBJ2-1; 7 nucleotides agree with TRBD1. This CDR3 is 16 amino acids long. V lost 4 bases, J lost 8 bases, and 14 bases stayed unmatched. Germline CDR1 SEHNR, CDR2 FQNEAQ (reference sequence).

J is TRBJ2-5 and V is TRBV6-8, with D uncertain. Trimming stripped 6 bases from V and 3 bases from J, with 8 bases between. Germline lookup yields CDR1 MNHGY and CDR2 SAAAGT. This CDR3 is built from 12 residues. CDR3 sequence (DNA): TGTGCCAGCAGCACCTATAAAGAGACCCAGTACTTC. Its translation is CASSTYKETQYF.

The chain couples TRBV6-5 to TRBJ1-6; no reliable D call. V was trimmed by 4 bases and J by 0 bases, leaving 7 bases between them. The CDR3 loop spans 15 amino acids. Per the germline V gene, CDR1 is MNHEY and CDR2 is SVGAGI. The CDR3 nucleotides read TGTGCCAGCAGTTCGCGGAGCTCCTATAATTCACCCCTCCACTTT. It is translated as CASSSRSSYNSPLHF.

This chain links TRBV6-1 with TRBJ1-5; 7 bases match TRBD1. The junction had 2 bases not matched to a gene; V was cut back by 1 base and J by 2 bases. The germline V gene has CDR1 MNHNS and CDR2 SASEGT. This CDR3 has 15 amino acids. The CDR3 region has the DNA TGTGCCAGCAGTGAAGGGCAGGGGGGCAATCAGCCCCAGCATTTT. Protein sequence: CASSEGQGGNQPQHF.

This clone was seen just once. J is TRBJ2-7 and V is TRBV6-1; weak D call: TRBD2 (5 bases). The CDR3 is made up of 14 amino acids. V gave up 0 bases and J gave up 0 bases, with 6 bases separating them. Per the germline V gene, CDR1 is MNHNS and CDR2 is SASEGT. CDR3 in amino acids: CASSEAAGSYEQYF. The CDR3 DNA is TGTGCCAGCAGTGAAGCGGCGGGCTCCTACGAGCAGTACTTC.

In its sample, this clone was seen once. V is TRBV9 and J is TRBJ2-1; 12 nucleotides line up with TRBD2. This CDR3 contains 17 residues. From germline, CDR1 is SGDLS and CDR2 YYNGEE. V shed 0 bases and J 8 bases; nucleotides not matched to a gene: 9. In nucleotides, the CDR3 is TGTGCCAGCAGCGTAGTTATGACTAGCGGGAGTACCGATGAGCAGTTCTTC. It codes for CASSVVMTSGSTDEQFF.

The chain carries TRBV27 and TRBJ2-7, with 9 bases lining up with TRBD2. CDR1 MNHEY and CDR2 SMNVEV come from the germline V gene (reference sequence). The V segment lost 2 bases and the J segment 2 bases; nucleotides outside the gene matches: 1. CDR3 size: 14 residues. CDR3 sequence reads: CASSLKREAYEQYF. DNA of the CDR3: TGTGCCAGCAGTTTAAAGCGGGAGGCCTACGAGCAGTACTTC.